Listed below are T cell receptor beta chains from one sample, sequenced in a study of Graves' ophthalmopathy and Graves' hyperthyroidism. TCRdb analysed the multiplex PCR reads with MiXCR anew, one entry per CDR3 protein. This sample carries hundreds of thousands of distinct CDR3 sequences, 35% to 45% of them seen once, and the ten largest clones take 3.3%. The sequenced material came from peripheral blood. These receptors were collected from an adult man with Graves' ophthalmopathy. Each CDR3 is given with its conserved first and last residue. Fields, in order: clone size, V gene, J gene, D gene, CDR3 length, CDR3 DNA, CDR3 protein. A D gene is named only where the DNA matches it firmly. For some rows the clone size is stated as once, few or many, or as a class when expanded; others skip it.

-	TRBV20-1	TRBJ2-7	TRBD2	17	TGCAGTGCAACGAGCGGGGGGCTAAACAAATTCTCCTACGAGCAGTACTTC	CSATSGGLNKFSYEQYF
-	TRBV7-4	TRBJ1-4	-	15	TGTGCCAGCAGCTACGCCGGGGCAACTAATGAAAAACTGTTTTTT	CASSYAGATNEKLFF
-	TRBV10-3	TRBJ1-4	TRBD1	15	TGTGCCATCAGTTCGGACAGGGGAAACGATGAAAAACTGTTTTTT	CAISSDRGNDEKLFF
many	TRBV7-9	TRBJ2-6	-	16	TGTGCCAGCAGCTCGGACAAGATCATTTGGGCCAACGTCCTGACTTTC	CASSSDKIIWANVLTF
-	TRBV15	TRBJ1-5	TRBD1	15	TGTGCCACCGACCCAGGGACAGGGGACCATCAGCCCCAGCATTTT	CATDPGTGDHQPQHF
-	TRBV15	TRBJ2-5	-	17	TGTGCCACCAGCAGACAATCCTTTGGGGGCGCGGCAGATACGCAGTACTTC	CATSRQSFGGAADTQYF
many	TRBV7-2	TRBJ2-5	TRBD2	20	TGTGCCAGCAGCCAAGCCGGCTCGGGACTAGCGGGGAGTGATTACGGGACCCAGTACTTC	CASSQAGSGLAGSDYGTQYF
-	TRBV10-3	TRBJ1-6	-	16	TGTGCCATCAGTGAGGGACCGGGACCGACGAATTCACCCCTCCACTTT	CAISEGPGPTNSPLHF
many	TRBV20-1	TRBJ1-5	TRBD1	13	TGCAGTGCGCGGACAGGGGTGCTTCAGCCCCAGCATTTT	CSARTGVLQPQHF
many	TRBV2	TRBJ1-2	-	10	TGTGCCAGCAAAGGGAATGGCTACACCTTC	CASKGNGYTF
many	TRBV20-1	TRBJ2-7	TRBD2	14	TGCAGTGCTAGTGGGGGGGAGGCCCGCTACGAGCAGTACTTC	CSASGGEARYEQYF
many	TRBV6-2/TRBV6-3	TRBJ1-1	-	13	TGTGCCAGCAGTTACGGCCGGGGGACTGAAGCTTTCTTT	CASSYGRGTEAFF
-	TRBV4-3	TRBJ1-6	-	14	TGCGCCAGCAGCCAAAGGGGGGGAGATTCACCCCTCCACTTT	CASSQRGGDSPLHF
-	TRBV10-1	TRBJ2-5	-	12	TGCGCCACGTTTGGGGGGAAAGAGACCCAGTACTTC	CATFGGKETQYF
-	TRBV19	TRBJ1-1	-	16	TGTGCCAGTAGTCCGGGGTTGTCCCTTTCGAGCACTGAAGCTTTCTTT	CASSPGLSLSSTEAFF
-	TRBV5-6	TRBJ1-5	-	16	TGTGCCAGCAGCCAAGTTTGGGGGGCAAGCAATCAGCCCCAGCATTTT	CASSQVWGASNQPQHF
-	TRBV7-2	TRBJ2-5	TRBD1	12	TGTGCCAGCACCCAGGGACAGGAGACCCAGTACTTC	CASTQGQETQYF
-	TRBV7-6	TRBJ2-6	-	14	TGTGCCAGCAGCTTCGCAACCGGGGCCAACGTCCTGACTTTC	CASSFATGANVLTF
-	TRBV6-5	TRBJ2-7	-	13	TGTGCCAGCAGTTACGGGACAAACTACGAGCAGTACTTC	CASSYGTNYEQYF
-	TRBV29-1	TRBJ2-2	TRBD1	14	TGCAGCGTTCGGACAGGGAACCTTTTCGGGGAGCTGTTTTTT	CSVRTGNLFGELFF
-	TRBV29-1	TRBJ2-7	TRBD2	13	TGCAGTCACGGACTAGCGGATTCCTACGAGCAGTACTTC	CSHGLADSYEQYF
few	TRBV9	TRBJ2-2	TRBD2	16	TGTGCCAGCAGCACCGGGACTAGCGGTAACACCGGGGAGCTGTTTTTT	CASSTGTSGNTGELFF
-	TRBV7-2	TRBJ1-4	-	17	TGTGCCACGGCCGCACGCGGGGGGGCCGCAACTAATGAAAAACTGTTTTTT	CATAARGGAATNEKLFF
many	TRBV2	TRBJ1-1	-	13	TGTGCCAGCAGAGCCTCTGGGAACACTGAAGCTTTCTTT	CASRASGNTEAFF
once	TRBV9	TRBJ1-6	-	13	TGTGCCTGGAAATCACCGGGACTTTCACCCCTCCACTTT	CAWKSPGLSPLHF
-	TRBV15	TRBJ1-5	-	13	TGTGCCACCAGCAGAAGCAGGGGCTTCTACGAGCATTTT	CATSRSRGFYEHF
-	TRBV7-9	TRBJ2-2	TRBD1	15	TGTGCCAGCAGCTTAGTCCAGGGGGCGACCGGGGAGCTGTTTTTT	CASSLVQGATGELFF
-	TRBV25-1	TRBJ2-1	-	13	TGTGCCAGCAGTGTAGGGCAAAGCAATGAGCAGTTCTTC	CASSVGQSNEQFF
-	TRBV7-9	TRBJ1-1	TRBD1	13	TGTGCCAGCAGGACAGGGCTTGACACTGAAGCTTCCTTT	CASRTGLDTEASF
-	TRBV10-3	TRBJ1-5	-	15	TGTGCCATCAGTGGCCCCGACACGAGCAATCAGCCCCAGCATTTT	CAISGPDTSNQPQHF
-	TRBV6-5	TRBJ1-5	-	16	TGTGCCAGCAGTCAGCATCTTTTTATGGGTAATCAGCCCCAGCATTTT	CASSQHLFMGNQPQHF
many	TRBV5-1	TRBJ1-1	-	12	TGCGCCAGCAGCCCGGGGCAGACCGAAGCTTTCTTT	CASSPGQTEAFF
few	TRBV20-1	TRBJ2-7	TRBD1	16	TGCAGTGTCCTTGACAGGGGCGCGGATCCGGCCTACGAGCAGTACTTC	CSVLDRGADPAYEQYF
-	TRBV6-4	TRBJ2-7	-	16	TGTGCCAGCGCTATCTATACCGGGACTGTACCGCCTATCCAGTACTTC	CASAIYTGTVPPIQYF
-	TRBV7-3	TRBJ1-3	-	15	TGTGCCAGCAGCTTAGAGGTACACTCTGGAAACACCATATATTTT	CASSLEVHSGNTIYF
-	TRBV20-1	TRBJ2-6	TRBD2	12	TGCAGTGCTAGAGACGAGCGGGGCGTCCTGACTTTC	CSARDERGVLTF
-	TRBV14	TRBJ1-2	-	14	TGTGCCACCACACTTCCGGACGGATGGGACGGCTACACCTTC	CATTLPDGWDGYTF
few	TRBV9	TRBJ2-5	-	11	TGTGCCAGCAGCTACGGACAGACCCAGTACTTC	CASSYGQTQYF
few	TRBV6-2/TRBV6-3	TRBJ2-5	TRBD1	16	TGTGCCAGCAGTTATTCCGGGACAGGGGTCGGTGAGACCCAGTACTTC	CASSYSGTGVGETQYF